The 15 T cell receptor beta chains reported below all come from one sample, sequenced in a study of T cell repertoires and HLA-DP antigens (dated by TCRdb to 2016 to 2018). The library was prepared using the immunoSEQ multiplex PCR assay. TCRdb carries this immuneACCESS record with in-frame sequences only. Its versions omit some clonotypes, under half of them owing to an unresolved V gene in the studies checked, with the rest unexplained. For this sample the table gives roughly 120,000 clones, of which around 92% were detected only once. Approximately 0.29% of the sample is held by the ten biggest clonotypes. No antigen has been identified for these receptors. The sample was CD4+ T cells from PBMCs. These receptors originate from a woman younger than 30 in good health and CMV-seronegative.

CDR3 DNA sequence: TGTGCCAGCTGGGAGGACTACTACAATGAGCAGTTCTTC. It is translated as CASWEDYYNEQFF. The J gene is TRBJ2-1, the V gene TRBV6-6, with a possible D match to TRBD2 (6 bases). Looked up from germline, CDR1 is MNHNY and CDR2 is SVGAGI (reference sequence). The CDR3 runs to 13 residues. V lost 8 bases, J lost 3 bases, and 11 bases lay in between.

The V gene is TRBV14, the J gene TRBJ1-3; D possibly corresponds to TRBD1 (6 bases). The CDR3 runs to 16 residues. V was pared by 4 bases and J by 0 bases, with 13 bases between. Looked up from germline, CDR1 is SGHDN and CDR2 is FVKESK. CDR3 loop: CASSLHDRSSGNTIYF. The CDR3 DNA reads TGTGCCAGCAGCCTCCATGACAGGAGCTCTGGAAACACCATATATTTT.

For this clone: The junction departs from the called germline gene at one end, perhaps through a read error. The chain combines TRBV5-6 with TRBJ2-3; 8 bases match TRBD1. The CDR3 spans 14 residues. The germline V gene has CDR1 SGHDT and CDR2 YYEEEE. This chain's CDR3 is CASSPDRVTDTQCF. The CDR3 DNA reads TGTGCCAGCAGCCCGGACAGGGTTACAGATACGCAGTGTTTT.

The chain carries TRBV28 and TRBJ1-2; D is undetermined. The CDR3 is made up of 13 amino acids. Per germline, CDR1 MDHEN and CDR2 SYDVKM. Trimming removed 7 bases at V and 2 bases at J, with 11 bases between. The CDR3 bases are TGTGCCAGCAACGGACCGAAAAACTATGGCTACACCTTC. Its protein product is CASNGPKNYGYTF.

V gene TRBV19 combines with J gene TRBJ1-4, with D perhaps TRBD1 (6 bases). The CDR3 extends over 14 amino acids. Germline lookup yields CDR1 LNHDA and CDR2 SQIVND (reference sequence). V shed 6 bases and J shed 5 bases, with 13 bases lying between them. CDR3 sequence (DNA): TGTGCCAGTAGACGACAGGCGTTGAATGAAAAACTGTTTTTT. This sequence encodes CASRRQALNEKLFF.

The chain joins TRBV19 to TRBJ2-3; 8 nucleotides line up with TRBD1. This CDR3 is built from 16 residues. V shed 0 bases and J 5 bases; nucleotides not matched to a gene: 7. Germline-derived CDR1 and CDR2 are LNHDA and SQIVND (reference sequence). CDR3 nucleotide sequence: TGTGCCAGTAGTATAGATTGGACAGGGTATGAAGATACGCAGTATTTT. It translates to CASSIDWTGYEDTQYF.

V gene TRBV18 combines with J gene TRBJ2-1; 13 nucleotides align to TRBD2. V dropped 3 bases and J dropped 1; count of bases not matched to a gene: 6. Germline values: CDR1 KGHSH, CDR2 LQKENI. The CDR3 is 18 residues long. The chain's CDR3 is CASSPGLAGVGSYNEQFF. The DNA for the CDR3 is TGTGCCAGCTCACCTGGACTAGCGGGAGTCGGTTCCTACAATGAGCAGTTCTTC.

The chain has TRBV28 and TRBJ2-1; 9 nucleotides agree with TRBD2. The V gene's germline CDR1 is MDHEN and CDR2 SYDVKM. V lost 6 bases and J lost 3; bases outside the gene matches: 12. There are 17 residues in the CDR3. CDR3 coding DNA: TGTGCCAGCAGCTCCCGGAGTAGCGGGGGAATCTACAATGAGCAGTTCTTC. This codes for CASSSRSSGGIYNEQFF.

The CDR3 is CASSERLRGNYGYTF. In nucleotides, the CDR3 is TGTGCCAGCAGTGAACGCCTCAGGGGAAACTATGGCTACACCTTC. V and J are TRBV6-1 and TRBJ1-2; maybe TRBD1 (6 bases). This CDR3 is built from 15 residues. Trimming stripped 2 bases from V and 2 bases from J, with 12 bases between. Germline CDR1 and CDR2: MNHNS and SASEGT.

This chain links TRBV6-5 with TRBJ1-6; D is unclear. This CDR3 is 16 amino acids long. Germline V gives CDR1 MNHEY, CDR2 SVGAGI. Trimming cost V 2 bases and J 10 bases, with 18 bases left between them. The CDR3 DNA is TGTGCCAGCAGTTACCCTTCACCGCCGGGAGACTCACCCCTCCACTTT. Translated: CASSYPSPPGDSPLHF.

The chain links TRBV28 to TRBJ1-2; tentative D call: TRBD1 (5 bases). Germline values: CDR1 MDHEN, CDR2 SYDVKM. CDR3 size: 15 residues. Trimming removed 7 bases from V and 3 bases from J, with 18 bases in between. The chain's CDR3 is CASTSGGAAHYGYTF. The DNA for the CDR3 is TGTGCCAGCACTTCAGGAGGGGCAGCGCACTATGGCTACACCTTC.

The V gene is TRBV28, the J gene TRBJ2-2, with D unresolved. V lost 6 bases, J lost 5 bases, and 13 bases lay in between. The CDR3 covers 14 residues. The V gene's germline CDR1 is MDHEN and CDR2 SYDVKM. CDR3 region: CASRMTGRTGELFF. The CDR3 nucleotides are TGTGCCAGCAGGATGACCGGAAGAACCGGGGAGCTGTTTTTT.

The chain has TRBV6-5 and TRBJ1-3, with D unresolved. Between the trimmed V and J ends, which lost 0 bases and 1 base, there was a span of 7 bases. Germline V gene sequence: CDR1 MNHEY, CDR2 SVGAGI. There are 15 residues in the CDR3. Written as DNA, the CDR3 is TGTGCCAGCAGTTACTCGAGGGTATCTGGAAACACCATATATTTT. This codes for CASSYSRVSGNTIYF.

V gene TRBV1 combines with J gene TRBJ2-1; the listed D gene, TRBD2, was not tested against the DNA. TRBV1 is marked as a pseudogene. This CDR3 is built from 18 residues. CDR3 residues: CTSSLLAGGPVQRNEQFF. The CDR3 DNA is TGCACCAGCAGCCTACTAGCGGGAGGGCCCGTCCAAAGAAATGAGCAGTTCTTC.

This chain links TRBV6-6 with TRBJ2-2, with 8 bases lining up with TRBD2. Germline assignment: CDR1 MNHNY and CDR2 SVGAGI (reference sequence). V dropped 6 bases and J dropped 1; count of bases not matched to a gene: 1. The CDR3 length is 14 residues. The DNA for the CDR3 is TGTGCCAGCAGGCGGGGGGAGAACACCGGGGAGCTGTTTTTT. Amino acids: CASRRGENTGELFF.